Below are 16 T cell receptor beta chains sequenced from a single sample in a study of persistence of HIV-infected CD4 T cells. Sequencing used immunoSEQ version 4 in survey mode. Profiling relied on immunoSEQ multiplex PCR, and the TCRdb table lists in-frame clones only, not all of them. Seen here are tens of thousands of clones, around 82% observed once, and the top ten hold 12% to 15%. Their cognate antigens are unknown. An overlapping HIV-1 Gag peptide pool stimulated these cells at roughly 1 ug/peptide/mL. CD40L-negative CD69-negative CD45RO-high memory CD4+ T cells were sorted as populations depleted of antigen-responding cells. The input for sequencing was CD4+ T cells sorted from PBMCs after roughly 18-hour stimulation, taken from a patient who received antiretroviral therapy. The receptor source for this set is an adult man with HIV who was CMV-seropositive.

This clone has a handful of counts. The CDR3 spells CASSLGNLGGQPQHF. The DNA of the CDR3 is TGTGCCAGCAGCTTAGGGAACCTCGGGGGTCAGCCCCAGCATTTT. The J gene is TRBJ1-5, the V gene TRBV7-9; D is possibly TRBD1 (5 bases). Germline CDR1 and CDR2: SEHNR and FQNEAQ (reference sequence). This CDR3 is 15 amino acids long. Deletions cut 1 base from V and 6 bases from J, with 13 bases between.

This chain links TRBV4-1 with TRBJ2-7; D not resolved. This CDR3 contains 14 residues. Looked up from germline, CDR1 is MGHRA and CDR2 is YSYEKL. Trimming cost V 4 bases and J 2 bases, with 12 bases left between them. The CDR3 bases are TGCGCCAGCAGCCCTTCCCGGATCCCCTACGAGCAGTACTTC. Translation: CASSPSRIPYEQYF.

V usage is TRBV6-6 and J usage is TRBJ2-2; no clear D gene. The CDR3 spans 15 residues. V shed 3 bases and J shed 2 bases, with 10 bases lying between them. From germline, CDR1 is MNHNY and CDR2 SVGAGI (reference sequence). This chain's CDR3 is CASSYIHSNTGELFF. In DNA form, the CDR3 reads TGTGCCAGCAGTTATATTCACAGTAACACCGGGGAGCTGTTTTTT.

CDR3 protein: CASTPVSGANVLTF. DNA of the CDR3: TGTGCCAGCACCCCCGTTTCTGGGGCCAACGTCCTGACTTTC. The chain is built from TRBV6-6 and TRBJ2-6; D ambiguous. The V gene's germline CDR1 is MNHNY and CDR2 SVGAGI (reference sequence). The CDR3 spans 14 residues. V was trimmed by 7 bases and J by 1 base, leaving 8 bases between them.

The chain couples TRBV5-4 to TRBJ1-2; weak D call: TRBD1 (6 bases). This CDR3 contains 15 residues. The V end lost 0 bases, the J end lost 4 bases, and 13 bases lay between the germline ends. Germline V CDR1 and CDR2: SGHNT, YYREEE (reference sequence). The CDR3 coding sequence is TGTGCCAGCAGCTTGGGAGAACAGGGTATCTATGGCTACACCTTC. Residues: CASSLGEQGIYGYTF.

CDR3 sequence (DNA): TGTGCCAGCAGCCCCACATCAGGATTTTCAGAGACCCAGTACTTC. Translating gives CASSPTSGFSETQYF. The chain employs TRBV5-4 and TRBJ2-5; no definite D call. The CDR3 sequence is 15 residues long. CDR1 SGHNT and CDR2 YYREEE come from the germline V gene (reference sequence). Trimming took 4 bases from V and 4 from J, leaving 17 bases between them.

The chain carries TRBV5-6 and TRBJ1-2; D may be TRBD1 (5 bases). CDR1 is SGHDT and CDR2 is YYEEEE in the germline V gene. This CDR3 region has 16 residues. The V gene lost 0 bases and the J gene lost 3 bases, with 15 bases spanning the gap. DNA of the CDR3: TGTGCCAGCAGCTTGGGACTTCGGGGGAGAGACTATGGCTACACCTTC. It codes for CASSLGLRGRDYGYTF.

The rearrangement joins TRBV14 to TRBJ1-1; D remains ambiguous. The CDR3 covers 14 residues. Germline lookup yields CDR1 SGHDN and CDR2 FVKESK. The germline V and J ends were trimmed by 2 bases and 2 bases, with 9 bases remaining between them. CDR3 amino acids: CASSQNWGNTEAFF. CDR3 bases: TGTGCCAGCAGCCAAAATTGGGGAAACACTGAAGCTTTCTTT.

This clone is classed as medium-sized. This chain connects TRBV25-1 to TRBJ1-4; D is ambiguous. The CDR3 is made up of 15 amino acids. Per the germline V gene, CDR1 is MGHDK and CDR2 is SYGVNS. Trimming pared 6 bases from V and 7 bases from J, leaving 18 bases between. The CDR3 DNA reads as TGTGCCAGCAGCCCCACACGGGCTAAGCGTGAAAAACTGTTTTTT. Translated: CASSPTRAKREKLFF.

V and J are TRBV7-2 and TRBJ1-1; D call uncertain. Germline CDR1 is SGHTA and CDR2 is FQGNSA. This CDR3 spans 15 amino acids. V was clipped by 6 bases and J by 1 base, with 15 bases between them. This CDR3 is CASSPRQHKNTEAFF. CDR3 nucleotides: TGTGCCAGCAGTCCACGACAACATAAGAACACTGAAGCTTTCTTT.

The chain is built from TRBV29-1 and TRBJ2-1; either TRBD1 or TRBD2 may fit D (6 bases each). The CDR3 sequence is 16 residues long. V shed 1 base and J shed 7 bases, with 20 bases lying between them. Germline CDR1 reads SQVTM; CDR2 reads ANQGSEA. CDR3 sequence reads: CSVEGKTGGRLNEQFF. The CDR3 DNA sequence: TGCAGCGTTGAAGGCAAAACCGGGGGCAGGCTTAATGAGCAGTTCTTC.

As for this clone: The junction shows a germline mismatch at one end, possibly a read error. The V gene is TRBV28, the J gene TRBJ2-1, with 12 bases identical to TRBD2. The germline CDR1 and CDR2 sequences are MDHEN and SYDVKM. The CDR3 is 17 residues long. CDR3 protein: CASSLGLAGGPGYVRVF. As DNA, the CDR3 is TGTGCCAGCAGTTTAGGGCTAGCGGGGGGGCCCGGTTACGTTCGGGTCTTC.

The rearrangement uses TRBV3-1 (or the pseudogene TRBV3-2) and TRBJ2-1, with a tentative D call TRBD1 (6 bases). Deletions cut 4 bases from V and 2 bases from J, with 18 bases between. The CDR3 covers 17 residues. From germline, CDR1 is LGHDT and CDR2 YNNKEL (reference sequence). The DNA for the CDR3 is TGTGCCAGCAGCCCATATTCTGACAGGAGACCCTACAATGAGCAGTTCTTC. Translation gives CASSPYSDRRPYNEQFF.

This sequence joins TRBV5-1 and TRBJ2-1, with D tentatively TRBD2 (7 bases). Trimming took off 3 bases at V and 9 bases at J, with 13 bases between the two ends. The germline gives CDR1 SGHRS, CDR2 YFSETQ. The CDR3 contains 13 residues. Written as DNA, the CDR3 is TGCGCCAGCAGCTACGGGGGGCGGCCTGAGCAGTTCTTC. The encoded protein is CASSYGGRPEQFF.

The chain carries TRBV14 and TRBJ2-7, with a weak D call TRBD2 (7 bases). Trimming stripped 0 bases from V and 6 bases from J, with 12 bases between. Germline V gene lookup returns CDR1 SGHDN and CDR2 FVKESK. This CDR3 is built from 14 residues. DNA for the CDR3: TGTGCCAGCAGCCAAGATTGGGGGGGCGGCGAGCAGTACTTC. This encodes CASSQDWGGGEQYF.

In its sample, this clone was seen a few times. This rearrangement joins TRBV7-9 to TRBJ2-7; 10 positions agree with TRBD2. The CDR3 runs to 15 residues. Germline V gene lookup returns CDR1 SEHNR and CDR2 FQNEAQ (reference sequence). Unmatched junction bases numbered 6, after V lost 6 bases and J lost 1 base. CDR3 region: CASSASGRRSYEQYF. The CDR3 nucleotides are TGTGCCAGCAGTGCTAGCGGGAGAAGGTCCTACGAGCAGTACTTC.